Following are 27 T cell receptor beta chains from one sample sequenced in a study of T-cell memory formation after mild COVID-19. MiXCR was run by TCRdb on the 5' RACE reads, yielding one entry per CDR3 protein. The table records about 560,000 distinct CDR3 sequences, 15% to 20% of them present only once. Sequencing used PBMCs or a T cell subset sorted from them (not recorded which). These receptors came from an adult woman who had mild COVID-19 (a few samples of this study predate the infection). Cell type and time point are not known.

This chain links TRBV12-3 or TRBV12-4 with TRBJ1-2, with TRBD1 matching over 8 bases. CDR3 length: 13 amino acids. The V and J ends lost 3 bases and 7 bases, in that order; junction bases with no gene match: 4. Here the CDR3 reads CASSFQGASGYTF. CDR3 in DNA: TGTGCCAGCAGTTTCCAGGGGGCCTCTGGCTACACCTTC.

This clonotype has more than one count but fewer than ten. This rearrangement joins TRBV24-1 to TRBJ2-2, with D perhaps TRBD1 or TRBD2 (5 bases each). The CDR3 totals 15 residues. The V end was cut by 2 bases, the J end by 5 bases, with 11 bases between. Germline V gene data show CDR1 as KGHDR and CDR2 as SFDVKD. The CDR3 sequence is CATSDSGTVTGELFF. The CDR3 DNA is TGTGCCACCAGTGATTCCGGGACGGTGACCGGGGAGCTGTTTTTT.

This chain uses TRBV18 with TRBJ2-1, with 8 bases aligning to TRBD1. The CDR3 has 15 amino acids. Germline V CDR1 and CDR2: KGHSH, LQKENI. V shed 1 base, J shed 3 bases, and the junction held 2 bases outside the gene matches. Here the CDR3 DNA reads TGTGCCAGCTCACCACAGGACAGGGTCTACAATGAGCAGTTCTTC. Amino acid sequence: CASSPQDRVYNEQFF.

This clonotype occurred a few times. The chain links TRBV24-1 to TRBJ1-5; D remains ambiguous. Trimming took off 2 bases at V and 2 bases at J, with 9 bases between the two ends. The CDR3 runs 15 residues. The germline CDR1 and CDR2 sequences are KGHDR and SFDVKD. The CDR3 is CATSDSGVGNQPQHF. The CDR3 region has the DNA TGTGCCACCAGTGATTCCGGGGTCGGCAATCAGCCCCAGCATTTT.

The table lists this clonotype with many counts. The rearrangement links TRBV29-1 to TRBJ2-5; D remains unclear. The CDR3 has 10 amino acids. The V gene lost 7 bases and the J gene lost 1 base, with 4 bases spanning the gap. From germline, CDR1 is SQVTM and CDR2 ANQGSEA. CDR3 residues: CSAGQETQYF. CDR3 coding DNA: TGCAGCGCAGGCCAAGAGACCCAGTACTTC.

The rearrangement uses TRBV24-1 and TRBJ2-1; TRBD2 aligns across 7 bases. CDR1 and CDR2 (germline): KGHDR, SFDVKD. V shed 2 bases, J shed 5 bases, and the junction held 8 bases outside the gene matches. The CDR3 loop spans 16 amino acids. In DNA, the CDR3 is TGTGCCACCAGTGATTCGGGCGCGGGGAGGGACAATGAGCAGTTCTTC. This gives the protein CATSDSGAGRDNEQFF.

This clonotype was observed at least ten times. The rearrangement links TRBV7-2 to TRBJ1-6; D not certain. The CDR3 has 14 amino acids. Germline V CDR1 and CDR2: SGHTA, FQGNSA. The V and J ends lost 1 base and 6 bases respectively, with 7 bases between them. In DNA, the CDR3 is TGTGCCAGCAGCTTAGTACCGATTAATTCACCCCTCCACTTT. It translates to CASSLVPINSPLHF.

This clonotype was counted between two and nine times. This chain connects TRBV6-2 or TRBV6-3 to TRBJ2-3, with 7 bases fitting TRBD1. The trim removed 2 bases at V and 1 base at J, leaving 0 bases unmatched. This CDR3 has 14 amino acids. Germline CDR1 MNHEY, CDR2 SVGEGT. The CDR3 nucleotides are TGTGCCAGCAGTTACCAGGGGGGCACAGATACGCAGTATTTT. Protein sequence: CASSYQGGTDTQYF.

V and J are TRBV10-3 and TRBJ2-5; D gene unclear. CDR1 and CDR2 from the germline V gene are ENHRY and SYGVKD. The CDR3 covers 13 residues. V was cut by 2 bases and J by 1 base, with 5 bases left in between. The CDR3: CAISERPQETQYF. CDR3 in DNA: TGTGCCATCAGTGAGCGTCCCCAAGAGACCCAGTACTTC.

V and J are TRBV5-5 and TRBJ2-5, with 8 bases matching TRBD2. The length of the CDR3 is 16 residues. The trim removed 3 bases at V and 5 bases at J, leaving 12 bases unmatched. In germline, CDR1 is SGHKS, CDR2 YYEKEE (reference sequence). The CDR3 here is CASSSSPTSARETQYF. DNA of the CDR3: TGTGCCAGCAGCTCGAGTCCGACTAGCGCAAGGGAGACCCAGTACTTC.

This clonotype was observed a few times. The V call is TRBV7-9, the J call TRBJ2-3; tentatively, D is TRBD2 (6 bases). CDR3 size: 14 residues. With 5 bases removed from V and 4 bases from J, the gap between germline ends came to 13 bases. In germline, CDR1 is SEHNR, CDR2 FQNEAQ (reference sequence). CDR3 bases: TGTGCCAGCAGCCCTCCTAGGGAGGCAGATACGCAGTATTTT. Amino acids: CASSPPREADTQYF.

Written as DNA, the CDR3 is TGCAGTGCTCCCGGCAGGGACTTCTGGGGCAATCAGCCCCAGCATTTT. Translation gives CSAPGRDFWGNQPQHF. The rearrangement joins TRBV20-1 to TRBJ1-5; D may be TRBD1 (5 bases). CDR1 is DFQATT, CDR2 SNEGSKA, per germline (reference sequence). The ends were cut back, 5 bases at V and 2 bases at J, with 19 bases in the middle. The CDR3 sequence is 16 residues long.

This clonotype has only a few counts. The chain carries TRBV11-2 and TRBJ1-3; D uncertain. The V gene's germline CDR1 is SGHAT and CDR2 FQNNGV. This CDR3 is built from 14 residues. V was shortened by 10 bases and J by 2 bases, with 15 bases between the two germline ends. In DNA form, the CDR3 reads TGTGCCACAATGCAGGAGCTGGCTGGAAACACCATATATTTT. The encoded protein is CATMQELAGNTIYF.

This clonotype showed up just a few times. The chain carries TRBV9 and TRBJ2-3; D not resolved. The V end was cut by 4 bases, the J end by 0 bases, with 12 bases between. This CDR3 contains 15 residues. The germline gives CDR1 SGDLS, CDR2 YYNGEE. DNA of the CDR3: TGTGCCAGCAGCCCATCGGTAACTAGCACAGATACGCAGTATTTT. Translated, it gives CASSPSVTSTDTQYF.

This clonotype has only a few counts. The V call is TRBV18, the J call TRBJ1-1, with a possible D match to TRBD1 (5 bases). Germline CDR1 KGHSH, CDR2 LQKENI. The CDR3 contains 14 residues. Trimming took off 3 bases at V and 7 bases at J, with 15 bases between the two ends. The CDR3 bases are TGTGCCAGCTCACCCGCTAAGGACAAACATGAAGCTTTCTTT. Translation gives CASSPAKDKHEAFF.

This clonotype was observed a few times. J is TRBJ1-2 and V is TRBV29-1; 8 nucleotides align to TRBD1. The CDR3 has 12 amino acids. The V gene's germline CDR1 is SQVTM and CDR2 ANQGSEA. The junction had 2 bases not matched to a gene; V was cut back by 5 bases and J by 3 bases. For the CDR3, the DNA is TGCAGCGTTCTGACAGGGGACTATGGCTACACCTTC. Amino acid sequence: CSVLTGDYGYTF.

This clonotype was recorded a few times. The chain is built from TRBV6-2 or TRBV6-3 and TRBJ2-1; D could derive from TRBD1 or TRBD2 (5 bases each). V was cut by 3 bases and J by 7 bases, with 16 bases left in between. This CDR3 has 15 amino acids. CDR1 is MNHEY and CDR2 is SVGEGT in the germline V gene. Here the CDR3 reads CASSYVRGAENEQFF. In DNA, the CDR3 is TGTGCCAGCAGTTATGTGAGGGGTGCAGAGAATGAGCAGTTCTTC.

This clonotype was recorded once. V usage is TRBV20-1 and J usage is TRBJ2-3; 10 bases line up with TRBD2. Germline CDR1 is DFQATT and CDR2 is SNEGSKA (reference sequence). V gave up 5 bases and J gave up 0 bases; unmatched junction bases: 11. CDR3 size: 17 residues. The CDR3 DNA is TGCAGTGCTCGACGTAATAGCGGGAGGCCTAGCACAGATACGCAGTATTTT. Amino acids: CSARRNSGRPSTDTQYF.

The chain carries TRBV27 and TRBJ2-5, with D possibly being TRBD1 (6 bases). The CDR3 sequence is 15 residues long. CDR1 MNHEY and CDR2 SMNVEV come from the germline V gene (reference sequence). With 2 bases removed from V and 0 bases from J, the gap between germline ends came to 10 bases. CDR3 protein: CASSLTAGDQETQYF. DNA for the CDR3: TGTGCCAGCAGTTTAACCGCAGGGGACCAAGAGACCCAGTACTTC.

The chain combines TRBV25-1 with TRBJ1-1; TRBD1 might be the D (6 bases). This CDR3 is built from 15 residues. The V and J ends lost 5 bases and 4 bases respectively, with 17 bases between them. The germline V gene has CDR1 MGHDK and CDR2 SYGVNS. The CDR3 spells CASSWRGAVGTEAFF. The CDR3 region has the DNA TGTGCCAGCAGTTGGAGGGGGGCGGTGGGCACTGAAGCTTTCTTT.

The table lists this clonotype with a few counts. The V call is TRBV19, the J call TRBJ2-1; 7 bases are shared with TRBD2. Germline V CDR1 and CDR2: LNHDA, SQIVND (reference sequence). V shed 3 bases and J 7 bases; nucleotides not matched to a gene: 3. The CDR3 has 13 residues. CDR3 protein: CASSMRGRNEQFF. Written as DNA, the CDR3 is TGTGCCAGTAGTATGCGGGGGAGGAATGAGCAGTTCTTC.

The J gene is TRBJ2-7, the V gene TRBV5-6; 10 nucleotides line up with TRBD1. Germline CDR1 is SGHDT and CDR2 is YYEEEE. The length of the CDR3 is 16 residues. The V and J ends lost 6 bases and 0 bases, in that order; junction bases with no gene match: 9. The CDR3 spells CASTRDRGYLSYEQYF. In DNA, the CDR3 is TGTGCCAGCACCCGGGACAGGGGATATCTCTCCTACGAGCAGTACTTC. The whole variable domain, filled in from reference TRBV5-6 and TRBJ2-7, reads DAGVTQSPTHLIKTRGQQVTLRCSPKSGHDTVSWYQQALGQGPQFIFQYYEEEERQRGNFPDRFSGHQFPNYSSELNVNALLLGDSALYLCASTRDRGYLSYEQYFGPGTRLTVT.

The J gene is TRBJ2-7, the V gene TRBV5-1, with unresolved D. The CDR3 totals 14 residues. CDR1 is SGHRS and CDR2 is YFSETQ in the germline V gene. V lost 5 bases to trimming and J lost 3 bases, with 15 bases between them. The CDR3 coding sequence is TGCGCCAGCAGTCCGGGTGGGATCGGCTACGAGCAGTACTTC. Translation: CASSPGGIGYEQYF.

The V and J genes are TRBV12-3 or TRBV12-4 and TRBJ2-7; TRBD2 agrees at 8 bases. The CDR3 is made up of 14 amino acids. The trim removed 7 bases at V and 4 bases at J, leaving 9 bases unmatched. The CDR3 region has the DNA TGTGCCAGCATGACGGGGGGGCCCATTTACGAGCAGTACTTC. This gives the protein CASMTGGPIYEQYF.

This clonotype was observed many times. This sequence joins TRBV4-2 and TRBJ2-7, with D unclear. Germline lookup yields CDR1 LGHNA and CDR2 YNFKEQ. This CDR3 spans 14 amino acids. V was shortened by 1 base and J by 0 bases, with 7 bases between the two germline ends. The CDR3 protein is CASSQGGSSYEQYF. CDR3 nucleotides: TGTGCCAGCAGCCAAGGGGGAAGCTCCTACGAGCAGTACTTC.

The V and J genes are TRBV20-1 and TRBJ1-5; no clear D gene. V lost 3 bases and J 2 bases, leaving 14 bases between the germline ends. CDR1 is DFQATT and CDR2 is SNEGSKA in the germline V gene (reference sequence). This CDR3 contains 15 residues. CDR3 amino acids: CSARGPVLGNQPQHF. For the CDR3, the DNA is TGCAGTGCTAGGGGTCCAGTACTCGGCAATCAGCCCCAGCATTTT.

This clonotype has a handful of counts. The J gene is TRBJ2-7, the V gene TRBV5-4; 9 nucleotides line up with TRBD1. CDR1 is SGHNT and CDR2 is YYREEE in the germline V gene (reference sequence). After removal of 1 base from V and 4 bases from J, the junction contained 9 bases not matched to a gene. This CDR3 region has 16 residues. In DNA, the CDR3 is TGTGCCAGCAGCTTGCCCGGGACAGGGAAAGCATACGAGCAGTACTTC. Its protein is CASSLPGTGKAYEQYF.